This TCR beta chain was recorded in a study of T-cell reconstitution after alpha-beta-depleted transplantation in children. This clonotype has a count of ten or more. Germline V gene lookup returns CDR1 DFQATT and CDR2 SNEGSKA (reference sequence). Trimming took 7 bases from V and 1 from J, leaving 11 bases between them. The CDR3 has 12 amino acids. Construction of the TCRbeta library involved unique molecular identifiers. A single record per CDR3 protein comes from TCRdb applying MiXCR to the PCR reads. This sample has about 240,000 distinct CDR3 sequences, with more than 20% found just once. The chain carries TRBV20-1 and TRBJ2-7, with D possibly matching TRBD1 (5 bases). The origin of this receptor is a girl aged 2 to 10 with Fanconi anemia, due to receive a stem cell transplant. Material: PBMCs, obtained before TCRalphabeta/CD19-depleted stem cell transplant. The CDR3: CSGGRLSYEQYF. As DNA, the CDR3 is TGCAGTGGGGGCAGACTTTCCTACGAGCAGTACTTC.